Following are 28 T cell receptor beta chains from one sample sequenced in a study of blood T cell repertoires in COVID-19. Sequencing was performed with immunoSEQ multiplex PCR; in TCRdb, only in-frame clones are kept and a portion is missing. Of about 15,000 clones listed, about 87% are singletons. Sequencing was performed on peripheral blood. These receptors all come from a human donor in a cohort sampled during active COVID-19.

This clone was picked up one time. V gene TRBV27 combines with J gene TRBJ2-7; 13 bases match TRBD2. The CDR3 length is 16 residues. Germline V lookup: CDR1 MNHEY, CDR2 SMNVEV (reference sequence). The V segment lost 5 bases and the J segment 0 bases; nucleotides outside the gene matches: 4. CDR3 residues: CASSPRTSGSSYEQYF. CDR3 nucleotide sequence: TGTGCCAGCAGTCCAAGGACTAGCGGGAGCTCCTACGAGCAGTACTTC.

The count of this clone is one. The V gene is TRBV5-1, the J gene TRBJ1-6; weak D call: TRBD1 (6 bases). Germline CDR1 is SGHRS and CDR2 is YFSETQ. V was shortened by 0 bases and J by 6 bases, with 7 bases between the two germline ends. CDR3 length equals 14 residues. CDR3 protein: CASSLGGGNSPLHF. DNA for the CDR3: TGCGCCAGCAGCTTGGGAGGGGGTAATTCACCCCTCCACTTT.

J is TRBJ2-2 and V is TRBV19; 10 bases are shared with TRBD2. Germline V gene sequence: CDR1 LNHDA, CDR2 SQIVND (reference sequence). J was trimmed by 6 bases and V by 6 bases; bases with no gene match: 7. This CDR3 comprises 15 residues. The CDR3 DNA is TGTGCCAGTAGGCGCTCTAGCGGGAGCGCCGGGGAGCTGTTTTTT. This codes for CASRRSSGSAGELFF.

This chain joins TRBV6-6 and TRBJ2-7, with 8 bases fitting TRBD2. Unmatched junction bases numbered 7, after V lost 0 bases and J lost 3 bases. Germline CDR1 MNHNY, CDR2 SVGAGI (reference sequence). This CDR3 spans 16 amino acids. For the CDR3, the DNA is TGTGCCAGCAGTTACTCTCCCCGGGGGGGCTTCTACGAGCAGTACTTC. Protein sequence: CASSYSPRGGFYEQYF.

V usage is TRBV30 and J usage is TRBJ2-7, with D maybe TRBD1 (6 bases). CDR3 size: 11 residues. V was clipped by 6 bases and J by 2 bases, with 8 bases between them. Germline V CDR1 and CDR2: GTSNPN, SVGIG (reference sequence). The CDR3 sequence is CACDRTYEQYF. DNA of the CDR3: TGTGCCTGTGACAGGACCTACGAGCAGTACTTC.

The chain combines TRBV28 with TRBJ1-5, with 8 bases fitting TRBD1. This CDR3 comprises 16 residues. The germline V gene encodes CDR1 MDHEN and CDR2 SYDVKM. V was pared by 7 bases and J by 1 base, with 9 bases of the junction left unmatched. Here the CDR3 reads CASTRRGQVSNQPQHF. The CDR3 nucleotides are TGTGCCAGCACCAGAAGGGGACAGGTCAGCAATCAGCCCCAGCATTTT. The entire variable domain, with the rest obtained from reference TRBV28 and TRBJ1-5, is as follows: DVKVTQSSRYLVKRTGEKVFLECVQDMDHENMFWYRQDPGLGLRLIYFSYDVKMKEKGDIPEGYSVSREKKERFSLILESASTNQTSMYLCASTRRGQVSNQPQHFGDGTRLSIL.

The chain carries TRBV3-1 (or the pseudogene TRBV3-2) and TRBJ2-6; 7 bases fit TRBD1. Germline-derived CDR1 and CDR2 are LGHDT and YNNKEL (reference sequence). This CDR3 has 17 residues. With V trimmed by 4 bases and J by 0 bases, 6 bases remained unmatched. CDR3 sequence: CASSPYRTGSGANVLTF. Written as DNA, the CDR3 is TGTGCCAGCAGCCCGTACCGGACAGGCTCTGGGGCCAACGTCCTGACTTTC.

This clone has just one count. The rearrangement uses TRBV29-1 and TRBJ1-1; D is perhaps TRBD1 (5 bases). Trimming cost V 7 bases and J 1 base, with 19 bases left between them. CDR3 size: 15 residues. CDR1 SQVTM and CDR2 ANQGSEA come from the germline V gene. For the CDR3, the DNA is TGCAGCGGGCAGGGCGCTCAGGCTGGGAACACTGAAGCTTTCTTT. This translates into CSGQGAQAGNTEAFF.

On this clone: The junction departs from germline at one end; a sequencing error may be responsible. The V and J genes are TRBV2 and TRBJ2-1, with D tentatively TRBD1 (7 bases). This CDR3 is built from 13 residues. Germline lookup yields CDR1 SNHLY and CDR2 FYNNEI. The CDR3 loop reads CAGRGDNYNEQFF. The CDR3 nucleotides are TGTGCCGGCAGGGGGGACAACTACAATGAGCAGTTCTTC.

This chain joins TRBV7-6 and TRBJ2-1, with no clear D. The germline V and J ends were trimmed by 4 bases and 2 bases, with 21 bases remaining between them. The germline gives CDR1 SGHVS, CDR2 FNYEAQ. The CDR3 covers 18 residues. This CDR3 is CASSSPFQARSTYNEQFF. CDR3 bases: TGTGCCAGCAGCTCCCCTTTCCAAGCGAGATCGACCTACAATGAGCAGTTCTTC. Variable domain in full (rest from reference TRBV7-6 and TRBJ2-1): GAGVSQSPRYKVTKRGQDVALRCDPISGHVSLYWYRQALGQGPEFLTYFNYEAQQDKSGLPNDRFSAERPEGSISTLTIQRTEQRDSAMYRCASSSPFQARSTYNEQFFGPGTRLTVL.

The chain links TRBV28 to TRBJ2-7; D is perhaps TRBD1 (6 bases). CDR3 length equals 14 residues. Trimming took 6 bases from V and 4 from J, leaving 16 bases between them. CDR1 and CDR2 (germline): MDHEN, SYDVKM. Here the CDR3 DNA reads TGTGCCAGCAGACAAACAGGGATGGTATACGAGCAGTACTTC. It is translated as CASRQTGMVYEQYF.

V gene TRBV9 combines with J gene TRBJ2-2, with 13 bases matching TRBD2. The germline V gene has CDR1 SGDLS and CDR2 YYNGEE. V lost 5 bases and J lost 6; bases outside the gene matches: 7. The CDR3 consists of 16 residues. Here the CDR3 DNA reads TGTGCCAGCAGTTCAAAGACTAGCGGGAGGTCCGGGGAGCTGTTTTTT. This encodes CASSSKTSGRSGELFF.

The CDR3 loop reads CASSRDSGPGEQYF. CDR3 coding DNA: TGTGCCAGCAGCCGGGACAGTGGCCCCGGGGAGCAGTACTTC. This chain connects TRBV5-5 to TRBJ2-7; 7 nucleotides match TRBD1. The CDR3 runs 14 residues. V shed 4 bases and J 7 bases; nucleotides not matched to a gene: 11. Germline assignment: CDR1 SGHKS and CDR2 YYEKEE (reference sequence).

The V and J genes are TRBV6-5 and TRBJ1-3; no firm D call. Germline V lookup: CDR1 MNHEY, CDR2 SVGAGI. CDR3 length: 14 residues. V shed 2 bases and J shed 1 base, with 6 bases lying between them. CDR3 residues: CASSYSTSGNTIYF. CDR3 nucleotide sequence: TGTGCCAGCAGTTACAGTACTTCTGGAAACACCATATATTTT.

The chain joins TRBV5-8 to TRBJ1-1, with D possibly matching TRBD1 (5 bases). The CDR3 extends over 17 amino acids. Germline CDR1 and CDR2: SGHTS and YDEGEE. Trimming removed 3 bases from V and 1 base from J, with 19 bases in between. This CDR3 is CASSWSGFTRTNTEAFF. Written as DNA, the CDR3 is TGTGCCAGCAGCTGGTCAGGGTTTACAAGAACGAACACTGAAGCTTTCTTT. The full variable domain, its missing parts supplied by reference TRBV5-8 and TRBJ1-1, is EAGVTQSPTHLIKTRGQQATLRCSPISGHTSVYWYQQALGLGLQFLLWYDEGEERNRGNFPPRFSGRQFPNYSSELNVNALELEDSALYLCASSWSGFTRTNTEAFFGQGTRLTVV.

J is TRBJ2-7 and V is TRBV5-5, with D possibly being TRBD1 (5 bases). Germline CDR1 is SGHKS and CDR2 is YYEKEE (reference sequence). The CDR3 loop spans 15 amino acids. Trimming cost V 3 bases and J 3 bases, with 16 bases left between them. Written as DNA, the CDR3 is TGTGCCAGCAGCTCGACAGTCAGCAACCACTACGAGCAGTACTTC. The encoded protein is CASSSTVSNHYEQYF.

This clone has a handful of counts. This chain joins TRBV11-2 and TRBJ2-5, with D tentatively TRBD2 (5 bases). Looked up from germline, CDR1 is SGHAT and CDR2 is FQNNGV. Trimming pared 1 base from V and 5 bases from J, leaving 23 bases between. The CDR3 has 18 residues. CDR3 residues: CASSLGGLPVTSAETQYF. CDR3 bases: TGTGCCAGCAGCTTAGGAGGTTTACCCGTAACTAGTGCTGAGACCCAGTACTTC.

This clone occurred once. The rearrangement joins TRBV2 to TRBJ2-5; 14 nucleotides align to TRBD2. Germline V gene sequence: CDR1 SNHLY, CDR2 FYNNEI. V lost 6 bases, J lost 4 bases, and 4 bases stayed unmatched. The CDR3 sequence is 15 residues long. The CDR3 DNA is TGTGCCAGCAGACGACTAGCGGGAGGGTCAGAGACCCAGTACTTC. As protein: CASRRLAGGSETQYF.

This clone was detected only a few times. The chain recombines TRBV6-1 with TRBJ2-1; TRBD2 matches at 10 bases. Trimming at V came to 2 bases and at J to 9 bases, leaving 10 bases not matched to a gene. CDR1 and CDR2 from the germline V gene are MNHNS and SASEGT. This CDR3 region has 16 residues. The CDR3 region has the DNA TGTGCCAGCAGTGAACCGCTAGCGGGAGAACCTACTGAGCAGTTCTTC. It is translated as CASSEPLAGEPTEQFF.

This clone is categorized as medium-sized. V usage is TRBV6-5 and J usage is TRBJ1-1; a weak D match, TRBD1 (5 bases). The CDR3 loop spans 13 amino acids. Germline V gene lookup returns CDR1 MNHEY and CDR2 SVGAGI. Trimming took off 4 bases at V and 4 bases at J, with 10 bases between the two ends. The CDR3 DNA reads TGTGCCAGCAGTTTTCAGGGAAGCACTGAAGCTTTCTTT. This codes for CASSFQGSTEAFF.

The gene calls are TRBV12-3 or TRBV12-4 and TRBJ2-7; TRBD1 matches 7 bases. V dropped 5 bases and J dropped 4; count of bases not matched to a gene: 5. This CDR3 comprises 13 residues. Here the CDR3 reads CASSNRGWYEQYF. The CDR3 nucleotides are TGTGCCAGCAGTAACAGGGGATGGTACGAGCAGTACTTC.

CDR3 protein: CASSIGRQGRNEQFF. The CDR3 DNA reads as TGTGCCAGTAGTATTGGACGACAGGGACGAAATGAGCAGTTCTTC. The genes are TRBV19 and TRBJ2-1; 7 positions agree with TRBD1. V shed 3 bases and J 7 bases; nucleotides not matched to a gene: 9. From germline, CDR1 is LNHDA and CDR2 SQIVND (reference sequence). This CDR3 comprises 15 residues.

The V and J genes are TRBV3-1 (or the pseudogene TRBV3-2) and TRBJ2-7; D remains ambiguous. CDR3 size: 14 residues. Trimming shortened V by 5 bases and J by 1 base, and 12 bases separated the two germline ends. Germline CDR1 LGHDT, CDR2 YNNKEL (reference sequence). The CDR3 DNA follows: TGTGCCAGCAGCACACCCCCGAAATCCTACGAGCAGTACTTC. Protein product: CASSTPPKSYEQYF.

The chain uses TRBV4-2 and TRBJ1-1; D gene unclear. The V gene's germline CDR1 is LGHNA and CDR2 YNFKEQ. The CDR3 totals 13 residues. V was shortened by 3 bases and J by 4 bases, with 9 bases between the two germline ends. The CDR3 coding sequence is TGTGCCAGCAGCCATCCAGGAACCACTGAAGCTTTCTTT. Amino acids: CASSHPGTTEAFF.

This chain uses TRBV5-1 with TRBJ2-3; TRBD2 matches 8 bases. The J segment lost 2 bases and the V segment lost 0 bases, leaving 2 bases of the junction unmatched. Germline V gene sequence: CDR1 SGHRS, CDR2 YFSETQ. CDR3 length: 15 amino acids. The CDR3 DNA reads as TGCGCCAGCAGCTTGGAACTAGCGGTCACAGATACGCAGTATTTT. It encodes CASSLELAVTDTQYF.

The rearrangement uses TRBV28 and TRBJ1-2, with D perhaps matching TRBD1 (5 bases). Germline loops: CDR1 MDHEN, CDR2 SYDVKM. The CDR3 has 14 amino acids. V was pared by 4 bases and J by 3 bases, with 12 bases between. The CDR3 here is CASSSPGGDYGYTF. CDR3 coding DNA: TGTGCCAGCAGTTCCCCCGGGGGGGACTATGGCTACACCTTC.

The chain recombines TRBV19 with TRBJ2-1; 8 nucleotides match TRBD1. The CDR3 runs 16 residues. Per the germline V gene, CDR1 is LNHDA and CDR2 is SQIVND (reference sequence). Trimming cost V 4 bases and J 0 bases; bases outside gene matches: 5. The CDR3 is CASSSRTGYSYNEQFF. The CDR3 coding sequence is TGTGCCAGTAGTAGCAGGACAGGGTACTCCTACAATGAGCAGTTCTTC.

This clone was counted a single time. The V and J genes are TRBV11-2 and TRBJ2-1; 9 nucleotides align to TRBD1. The CDR3 has 15 amino acids. The germline CDR1 and CDR2 sequences are SGHAT and FQNNGV. Trimming removed 7 bases from V and 3 bases from J; junction bases left unmatched: 7. The CDR3, as DNA: TGTGCCAGCAAACAAGTGACAGGGGGCTACAATGAGCAGTTCTTC. Translating gives CASKQVTGGYNEQFF.